The 28 T cell receptor beta chains in this list originate from one sample, sequenced in a study of blood T cell repertoires in COVID-19. Assay: immunoSEQ multiplex PCR; the TCRdb copy retains only in-frame clones and omits some. This sample has some 180,000 clones; roughly 76% occur once, and the top ten carry 11%. The sequenced sample was peripheral blood. All receptors come from a woman aged 40 to 55 with COVID-19, enrolled during active disease.

The J gene is TRBJ1-1, the V gene TRBV30, with D possibly TRBD1 on 6 matching bases. This CDR3 is 15 amino acids long. Germline loops: CDR1 GTSNPN, CDR2 SVGIG (reference sequence). V shed 4 bases and J shed 2 bases, with 17 bases lying between them. CDR3 in amino acids: CAWKLTGVKNTEAFF. DNA of the CDR3: TGTGCCTGGAAGTTGACAGGAGTAAAAAACACTGAAGCTTTCTTT.

The chain carries TRBV28 and TRBJ1-4; no clear D gene. From germline, CDR1 is MDHEN and CDR2 SYDVKM. Trimming took 3 bases from V and 6 from J, leaving 5 bases between them. This CDR3 has 12 amino acids. The CDR3 DNA reads TGTGCCAGCAGTTTCCAGGATGAAAAACTGTTTTTT. This encodes CASSFQDEKLFF.

V gene TRBV9 combines with J gene TRBJ2-7, with 8 bases identical to TRBD2. The CDR3 is made up of 15 amino acids. Germline lookup yields CDR1 SGDLS and CDR2 YYNGEE. With V trimmed by 0 bases and J by 2 bases, 4 bases remained unmatched. The chain's CDR3 is CASSVGVSGTYEQYF. The CDR3 DNA is TGTGCCAGCAGCGTAGGAGTTAGCGGGACCTACGAGCAGTACTTC.

A single count supports this clone. The chain has TRBV12-3 or TRBV12-4 and TRBJ2-2; D is unresolved. Trimming took off 3 bases at V and 3 bases at J, with 5 bases between the two ends. This CDR3 has 13 residues. CDR3 DNA sequence: TGTGCCAGCAGTTTTATTGACACCGGGGAGCTGTTTTTT. It yields the protein CASSFIDTGELFF.

The V gene is TRBV7-3, the J gene TRBJ2-5, with 9 bases fitting TRBD1. In germline, CDR1 is SGHTA, CDR2 FQGTGA. The V segment lost 2 bases and the J segment 5 bases; nucleotides outside the gene matches: 0. The CDR3 runs to 13 residues. The CDR3 DNA sequence: TGTGCCAGCAGCTTAGGGACAGGGGAGACCCAGTACTTC. Translating it yields CASSLGTGETQYF. The full variable domain, rest sourced from reference TRBV7-3 and TRBJ2-5, is GAGVSQTPSNKVTEKGKYVELRCDPISGHTALYWYRQSLGQGPEFLIYFQGTGAADDSGLPNDRFFAVRPEGSVSTLKIQRTERGDSAVYLCASSLGTGETQYFGPGTRLLVL.

The rearrangement uses TRBV29-1 and TRBJ2-1, with a tentative D call TRBD2 (6 bases). There are 14 residues in the CDR3. Germline values: CDR1 SQVTM, CDR2 ANQGSEA. The CDR3 region is CTTRGGVRDNEQFF. As DNA, the CDR3 is TGCACCACCCGCGGAGGGGTTCGTGACAATGAGCAGTTCTTC.

The V and J genes are TRBV7-6 and TRBJ2-7, with a tentative D call TRBD2 (5 bases). This CDR3 comprises 11 residues. Trimming left V 5 bases short and J 7 bases short, with 9 bases between. Germline lookup yields CDR1 SGHVS and CDR2 FNYEAQ. CDR3 nucleotide sequence: TGTGCCAGCAGCCTAACTAGTGAGCAGTACGTC. The encoded protein is CASSLTSEQYV.

The genes are TRBV9 and TRBJ2-7; 11 nucleotides line up with TRBD2. The CDR3 has 15 amino acids. Losses at the gene ends were 1 base for V and 2 bases for J; bases not matched to a gene: 2. The germline CDR1 and CDR2 sequences are SGDLS and YYNGEE. In nucleotides, the CDR3 is TGTGCCAGCAGCGTAAGGACTAGCGGGCCCTACGAGCAGTACTTC. Its translation: CASSVRTSGPYEQYF.

V usage is TRBV5-6 and J usage is TRBJ2-1, with no clear D. The CDR3 has 12 residues. In germline, CDR1 is SGHDT, CDR2 YYEEEE. Trimming shortened V by 1 base and J by 8 bases, and 7 bases separated the two germline ends. CDR3 region: CASSLILYEQFF. The CDR3 coding sequence is TGTGCCAGCAGCTTGATACTGTATGAGCAGTTCTTC.

J is TRBJ1-1 and V is TRBV7-9, with a weak D call TRBD1 (6 bases). Trimming removed 2 bases at V and 0 bases at J, with 16 bases between. Germline V gene sequence: CDR1 SEHNR, CDR2 FQNEAQ (reference sequence). CDR3 size: 17 residues. The CDR3 DNA follows: TGTGCCAGCAGCTTAAACCTTCACAGGGACATGAACACTGAAGCTTTCTTT. Translation gives CASSLNLHRDMNTEAFF.

The V and J genes are TRBV9 and TRBJ1-5, with D unresolved. The CDR3 totals 9 residues. V was pared by 6 bases and J by 7 bases, with 2 bases between. In germline, CDR1 is SGDLS, CDR2 YYNGEE. The CDR3 protein is CASIQPQHF. The CDR3 DNA sequence: TGTGCCAGCATACAGCCCCAGCATTTT. Drawing the rest from reference TRBV9 and TRBJ1-5, the complete variable domain is DSGVTQTPKHLITATGQRVTLRCSPRSGDLSVYWYQQSLDQGLQFLIQYYNGEERAKGNILERFSAQQFPDLHSELNLSSLELGDSALYFCASIQPQHFGDGTRLSIL.

This clone was found a few times. This chain uses TRBV9 with TRBJ2-2; 9 bases are shared with TRBD1. CDR1 is SGDLS and CDR2 is YYNGEE in the germline V gene. The CDR3 totals 16 residues. V gave up 4 bases and J gave up 7 bases; unmatched junction bases: 11. The CDR3 sequence: CASSPSGTGIIGELFF. The CDR3 bases are TGTGCCAGCAGCCCTTCCGGGACAGGGATAATCGGGGAGCTGTTTTTT.

This clone was recorded once. The J gene is TRBJ1-4, the V gene TRBV29-1; D remains unclear. Germline CDR1 SQVTM, CDR2 ANQGSEA. V lost 7 bases and J 0 bases, leaving 15 bases between the germline ends. The CDR3 contains 15 residues. The CDR3 DNA sequence: TGCAGCGCACCTTGCGACACAGCAACTAATGAAAAACTGTTTTTT. It is translated as CSAPCDTATNEKLFF. The full variable domain, with the rest looked up from reference TRBV29-1 and TRBJ1-4, is SAVISQKPSRDICQRGTSLTIQCQVDSQVTMMFWYRQQPGQSLTLIATANQGSEATYESGFVIDKFPISRPNLTFSTLTVSNMSPEDSSIYLCSAPCDTATNEKLFFGSGTQLSVL.

This chain uses TRBV19 with TRBJ1-5; D unclear. Per germline, CDR1 LNHDA and CDR2 SQIVND (reference sequence). V was trimmed by 10 bases and J by 3 bases, leaving 13 bases between them. The CDR3 sequence is 13 residues long. The CDR3 loop reads CATVQSYNQPQHF. CDR3 in DNA: TGTGCCACCGTACAGAGTTACAATCAGCCCCAGCATTTT.

The genes are TRBV28 and TRBJ2-3; 14 bases are shared with TRBD2. Trimming cost V 5 bases and J 5 bases; bases outside gene matches: 9. There are 17 residues in the CDR3. CDR1 and CDR2 (germline): MDHEN, SYDVKM. The CDR3 here is CASSHSGLAGVGDTQYF. The CDR3, as DNA: TGTGCCAGCAGTCACTCGGGACTAGCGGGAGTTGGAGATACGCAGTATTTT.

V usage is TRBV30 and J usage is TRBJ2-7; TRBD2 matches 10 bases. The J segment lost 4 bases and the V segment lost 4 bases, leaving 4 bases of the junction unmatched. This CDR3 comprises 13 residues. Germline loops: CDR1 GTSNPN, CDR2 SVGIG (reference sequence). Here the CDR3 DNA reads TGTGCCTGGAATAGCGGGGGGACTTACGAGCAGTACGTC. This sequence encodes CAWNSGGTYEQYV.

The chain couples TRBV18 to TRBJ1-1; weak D call: TRBD1 (5 bases). In germline, CDR1 is KGHSH, CDR2 LQKENI. Trimming removed 1 base at V and 0 bases at J, with 15 bases between. This CDR3 has 17 amino acids. CDR3 coding DNA: TGTGCCAGCTCACCACTTGATTTCGTAGGGGTGAACACTGAAGCTTTCTTT. Translation gives CASSPLDFVGVNTEAFF.

This clone was counted a few times. This chain links TRBV2 with TRBJ2-3; D is uncertain. Trimming pared 6 bases from V and 2 bases from J, leaving 6 bases between. Germline V CDR1 and CDR2: SNHLY, FYNNEI. This CDR3 region has 12 residues. The CDR3 nucleotides are TGTGCCAGCAGGGTGGCCACAGATACGCAGTATTTT. It translates to CASRVATDTQYF.

The J gene is TRBJ2-7, the V gene TRBV27, with TRBD2 matching 8 bases. The CDR3 is made up of 15 amino acids. Germline CDR1 and CDR2: MNHEY and SMNVEV (reference sequence). V gave up 5 bases and J gave up 4 bases; unmatched junction bases: 10. The CDR3, as DNA: TGTGCCAGCAGTCCTCGGGGGGGGGCTCGGTACGAGCAGTACTTC. It translates to CASSPRGGARYEQYF.

This chain links TRBV19 with TRBJ2-1; D remains unclear. The CDR3 loop spans 14 amino acids. Germline CDR1 is LNHDA and CDR2 is SQIVND (reference sequence). V was pared by 3 bases and J by 12 bases, with 18 bases between. In DNA, the CDR3 is TGTGCCAGTAGTATCGGAACGGAGAGATCGTGGCAGTTCTTC. Amino acids: CASSIGTERSWQFF.

The V and J genes are TRBV5-5 and TRBJ1-2, with no clear D. Germline CDR1 is SGHKS and CDR2 is YYEKEE (reference sequence). Trimming removed 4 bases at V and 4 bases at J, with 11 bases between. This CDR3 has 13 residues. The CDR3 nucleotides read TGTGCCAGCAGCGACTCCGGGTTCTATGGCTACACCTTC. It yields the protein CASSDSGFYGYTF.

This clone has just a few counts. The chain employs TRBV5-1 and TRBJ2-5; weak D call: TRBD1 (5 bases). V lost 0 bases and J lost 4, with 16 bases in between. This CDR3 is 16 amino acids long. Germline V gives CDR1 SGHRS, CDR2 YFSETQ. In DNA, the CDR3 is TGCGCCAGCAGCTTGGCCGACAAGGGGTGGGGAGAGACCCAGTACTTC. Its translation is CASSLADKGWGETQYF. Drawing the rest from reference TRBV5-1 and TRBJ2-5, the complete variable domain is KAGVTQTPRYLIKTRGQQVTLSCSPISGHRSVSWYQQTPGQGLQFLFEYFSETQRNKGNFPGRFSGRQFSNSRSEMNVSTLELGDSALYLCASSLADKGWGETQYFGPGTRLLVL.

The chain has TRBV7-3 and TRBJ1-1, with TRBD1 identical over 7 bases. Germline V gives CDR1 SGHTA, CDR2 FQGTGA. Trimming at V came to 10 bases and at J to 1 base, leaving 9 bases not matched to a gene. This CDR3 has 14 amino acids. The CDR3 region has the DNA TGTGCCACATACAGGGGATCTGCGAACACTGAAGCTTTCTTT. Translated, it gives CATYRGSANTEAFF.

CDR3 sequence reads: CASSKTENYEQYF. CDR3 coding DNA: TGTGCCAGCAGTAAGACGGAGAACTACGAGCAGTACTTC. The chain employs TRBV6-5 and TRBJ2-7; D gene ambiguous. V was cut by 5 bases and J by 3 bases, with 11 bases left in between. The CDR3 runs 13 residues. Germline V lookup: CDR1 MNHEY, CDR2 SVGAGI.

Written as DNA, the CDR3 is TGTGCCAGCAGCTCAAGGGACACGCAAGAGACCCAGTACTTC. Encoded protein: CASSSRDTQETQYF. This sequence joins TRBV7-9 and TRBJ2-5; TRBD1 might be the D (6 bases). With 4 bases removed from V and 2 bases from J, the gap between germline ends came to 11 bases. Germline-derived CDR1 and CDR2 are SEHNR and FQNEAQ (reference sequence). The CDR3 extends over 14 amino acids.

The CDR3 region has the DNA TGTGCCAGCATGGGGGGCACTGAAGCTTTCTTT. Its translation is CASMGGTEAFF. The chain employs TRBV12-3 or TRBV12-4 and TRBJ1-1, with a tentative D call TRBD1 (5 bases). CDR3 length equals 11 residues. Trimming took off 7 bases at V and 4 bases at J, with 7 bases between the two ends.

As for this clone: This sample also contains other DNA sequences that code for the same CDR3. The rearrangement links TRBV7-9 to TRBJ1-5; D is undetermined. The CDR3 is 13 amino acids. With 2 bases removed from V and 6 bases from J, the gap between germline ends came to 8 bases. CDR1 SEHNR and CDR2 FQNEAQ come from the germline V gene (reference sequence). CDR3 nucleotide sequence: TGTGCCAGCAGCTTATCGGGGATTCAGCCCCAGCATTTT. Translating gives CASSLSGIQPQHF.

V and J are TRBV28 and TRBJ2-1; D gene unclear. Germline values: CDR1 MDHEN, CDR2 SYDVKM. The CDR3 is 14 residues long. The V gene lost 5 bases and the J gene lost 3 bases, with 11 bases spanning the gap. The CDR3 protein is CASSQVYDYNEQFF. The CDR3 DNA follows: TGTGCCAGCAGTCAGGTGTACGACTACAATGAGCAGTTCTTC.